This TCR beta chain appears in the sequencing data of a study of metastatic and nonmetastatic thyroid tumors. This clone was detected ten times or more. Trimming removed 8 bases from V and 2 bases from J, with 12 bases in between. The CDR3 is 14 amino acids. No treatment of any kind had been given to any patient before thyroid surgery. Through MiXCR, TCRdb re-clonotyped the PCR reads. The table has more than 20,000 clones, roughly 18% seen once; the top ten hold under 3%. This receptor was obtained from a male donor with papillary thyroid cancer or a benign thyroid nodule (not recorded which). Some clones in this sample may be carry-over from other donors' samples. The material sequenced was adjacent normal tissue. V is TRBV12-3 or TRBV12-4 and J is TRBJ1-4; D remains ambiguous. The CDR3 DNA follows: TGTGCCAGCGGTGAAACGAGTACTAATGAAAAACTGTTTTTT. Translating it yields CASGETSTNEKLFF.